The entry below gives a single T cell receptor beta chain sequence along with its context. In its sample, this clone was seen a few times. Its antigen is currently not known. Base qualities are not provided; no much larger clone lies one nucleotide away. In Seattle, one collaborating source enrolled patients while the infection was active and tracked those patients longitudinally over the course of disease. Collaborating institutions collected whole blood in K2EDTA tubes following their own protocols. For TCRbeta analysis, collaborators shipped samples as frozen whole blood, isolated PBMCs, or DNA extracted from either of those sample types. The data were obtained in a study of blood T cell repertoires in COVID-19 (dated by TCRdb to the early 2020s). Looking at the study overall: Samples covering the acute and convalescent phases of COVID-19 were provided by collaborators in the United States, Italy and Spain. The prospective study material was composed of cDNA or gDNA derived from T cells, B-cell-depleted T cells, or PBMCs. Deeply sampled blood TCRbeta repertoires from subjects exposed to, actively infected with, or recovered from COVID-19 were included in the dataset. The repertoires were released in a freely available public database intended as a resource for research on the immune response to SARS-CoV-2. Samples came from the ongoing ImmuneRACE study (first 160 participants) plus 1,254 subjects from 6 global collaborators. A de-identified subject ID, COVID-19 status, age in years and sex were almost always included in the sample metadata. Where available, HLA class I and class II types were obtained from metadata supplied by the sample provider rather than from assay-based typing.

TCRbeta CDR3 regions were amplified from genomic DNA using the immunoSEQ Assay, a bias-controlled multiplex PCR. Regarding the original processing steps: The number of nucleated cells in each sample was estimated by amplification of reference gene primers within the assay. Sequence reads were collapsed and filtered to measure the absolute abundance of every unique TCRbeta CDR3 rearrangement. For each sample, productive Simpson clonality was calculated as the square root of Simpson's diversity index across productive rearrangements. The table was pulled from immuneACCESS by TCRdb, which kept in-frame rearrangements only. Such tables lose some clones; where checked, under half of the loss comes from unresolved V genes, and the rest has no known cause. V and J calls and clone size are copied from that table; D and trimming were computed from the DNA. The sample profile shows 200,000 to 250,000 clones; 70% to 90% of them were found once. The top ten constitute about 10% of the sample.

Per the germline V gene, SGHRS is the CDR1 and YFSETQ is the CDR2. The CDR3 runs 14 residues from the cysteine to the phenylalanine. Of the read, only the CDR3 DNA is kept; its 42 bases are in frame from base 1. V is clipped by 4 bases and J by 5 bases, and the sequence between their germline boundaries is 15 bases long. General study outcomes and caveats: Clinical and demographic metadata were provided uncurated, with the amount varying by source and participant.

Sequencing was done on a sample of peripheral blood. This receptor was taken from a woman in her forties or fifties with COVID-19, enrolled during active disease. The sequence links TRBV5-1 to TRBJ1-1; tentative D gene TRBD1, with 5 bases matching. The sequenced DNA: TGCGCCAGCAGCCTCCAGACAGCCCGTACTGAAGCTTTCTTT. It encodes CASSLQTARTEAFF.